This TCR beta chain emerged from a study of regulatory T cells in long-lasting Graves disease. Trimming shortened V by 6 bases and J by 2 bases, and 10 bases separated the two germline ends. The CDR3 has 13 residues. Germline CDR1 reads MNHNS; CDR2 reads SASEGT. With iRepertoire HTBI primers and Arm-PCR of CDR3 regions, TCR beta libraries were built. TCRdb analysed the multiplex PCR reads with MiXCR anew, one entry per CDR3 protein. The table records about 660,000 distinct CDR3 sequences, approximately 31% of them present only once. Stated time point: persistent/refractory GD, antithyroid drugs over 5 years with positive TRAb. The authors made the TCR library using RNA they extracted from PBMCs.

This sequence originates from a female donor with Graves disease. The rearrangement links TRBV6-1 to TRBJ1-2; D remains ambiguous. The sample was peripheral blood mononuclear cells (PBMCs), taken when the disease was refractory, from a patient treated with antithyroid drugs. The CDR3 here is CASRDGQNYGYTF. CDR3 nucleotide sequence: TGTGCCAGCAGGGACGGGCAGAACTATGGCTACACCTTC.